Sequencing of this T cell receptor (beta chain) was carried out in a study of neoadjuvant anti-PD-1 for oral cavity cancer. Study-wide results and limits: Higher pretreatment blood Treg/Th17 ratios correlated with higher pretreatment blood and lower post-treatment tumor TCRbeta clonality. Post-nivolumab, blood T cell clonality was significantly elevated in non-responders.

Comments on this clone: Antigen unknown.

These oral cavity squamous cell carcinomas were HPV-negative and locally advanced. The protocol was immunoSEQ multiplex PCR, while the TCRdb copy is restricted to in-frame clones and leaves out a portion. The table lists under 20,000 clones, 60% to 80% of them singletons, with roughly 2.7% in the top ten. Germline-derived CDR1 and CDR2 are SGHAT and FQNNGV. The ends lost 3 bases at V and 3 bases at J; junction bases unmatched: 1. This CDR3 is 15 amino acids long. This receptor was obtained from a person aged 40-85 years with oral cavity squamous cell carcinoma. The chain combines TRBV11-2 with TRBJ2-1; 11 nucleotides align to TRBD1. The sample here was PBMCs, taken before nivolumab (anti-PD-1) treatment. CDR3 region: CASSFGTGGYNEQFF. In DNA form, the CDR3 reads TGTGCCAGCAGCTTTGGGACAGGGGGCTACAATGAGCAGTTCTTC.